A single sample is the source of the 3 T cell receptor beta chains below, sequenced in a study of T cell responses to AZD1222 COVID-19 vaccine. Using immunoSEQ multiplex PCR, the repertoire was profiled, and TCRdb retains in-frame clones only, with some absent. The sample carries about 140,000 clones, over 90% recorded once. The source was peripheral blood, collected on day 0 of MenACWY control vaccination. The receptors originated from an adult in good health.

The rearrangement uses TRBV6-2 or TRBV6-3 and TRBJ1-1; tentatively, D is TRBD1 (5 bases). The CDR3 extends over 16 amino acids. CDR1 MNHEY and CDR2 SVGEGT come from the germline V gene. The germline V and J ends were trimmed by 0 bases and 2 bases, with 13 bases remaining between them. Here the CDR3 DNA reads TGTGCCAGCAGTTACTCGATGGGGCGGAGTAACACTGAAGCTTTCTTT. It translates to CASSYSMGRSNTEAFF.

The sample holds a few counts of this clone. This chain uses TRBV9 with TRBJ2-7; 7 nucleotides agree with TRBD1. After removal of 3 bases from V and 7 bases from J, the junction contained 16 bases not matched to a gene. The CDR3 loop spans 16 amino acids. Germline loops: CDR1 SGDLS, CDR2 YYNGEE. The CDR3 DNA follows: TGTGCCAGCAGCGCGGGATCCGGGACAGAGGCCGGGGAGCAGTACTTC. Protein sequence: CASSAGSGTEAGEQYF.

The chain employs TRBV5-4 and TRBJ2-7; D not resolved. Germline-derived CDR1 and CDR2 are SGHNT and YYREEE (reference sequence). V was trimmed by 0 bases and J by 2 bases, leaving 12 bases between them. The CDR3 has 15 amino acids. The CDR3 is CASSLGSQFPYEQYF. CDR3 in DNA: TGTGCCAGCAGCTTGGGAAGCCAGTTCCCCTACGAGCAGTACTTC.